This T cell receptor beta chain is drawn from a study of blood T cell repertoires in COVID-19 (dated by TCRdb to the early 2020s). Notes on the research overall: The collaborator samples originated in the United States, Italy and Spain and spanned the acute and convalescent phases of COVID-19. The sample metadata nearly always contained a de-identified subject ID, COVID-19 status, age in years and sex. The prospective study material was composed of cDNA or gDNA derived from T cells, B-cell-depleted T cells, or PBMCs. The repertoires were released in a freely available public database intended as a resource for research on the immune response to SARS-CoV-2. Subjects who had been exposed to COVID-19, were actively infected with it, or had recovered from it provided the deeply sampled blood TCRbeta repertoires that made up the dataset. Samples came from the ongoing ImmuneRACE study (first 160 participants) plus 1,254 subjects from 6 global collaborators. Where available, HLA class I and class II types were taken from metadata supplied by the sample provider and were not determined by assay-based typing. Findings and caveats that apply to the study as a whole: How much clinical and demographic metadata was included differed by source and by participant, and the metadata was provided uncurated.

As to this clone: Its antigen is unknown. No quality values exist for individual bases; no much larger clone is one base distant.

TCRbeta CDR3 regions were amplified from genomic DNA using the immunoSEQ Assay, a bias-controlled multiplex PCR. The authors' analysis ran thus. The number of nucleated cells in each sample was estimated from the amplification of reference gene primers within the assay. Sequence reads were collapsed and filtered to measure the absolute abundance of every unique TCRbeta CDR3 rearrangement. For each sample, productive Simpson clonality was calculated by taking the square root of Simpson's diversity index across productive rearrangements. Here the immuneACCESS table is served through TCRdb, limited to in-frame sequences with V and J called. Missing clones are a known gap in these copies; in checked studies unresolved V genes cover under half, and the rest lacks a known reason. The V and J calls and the clone size are those of that table, but D and trimming were determined from the DNA. The sample yields roughly 99,000 clones; about 90% were counted once. 1% to 1.5% of the sample rests with the top ten.

Collaborating institutions collected whole blood in K2EDTA tubes following their own protocols. For TCRbeta analysis, collaborators shipped samples as frozen whole blood, isolated PBMCs, or DNA extracted from either of those sample types. The CDR3 starts with the cysteine, ends with the phenylalanine, and has 16 residues. Just CDR3 DNA is preserved here, 48 bases in frame from base 1. In the germline V gene, CDR1 corresponds to SGHAT and CDR2 to FQNNGV. V was cut back by 7 bases and J by 0 bases, leaving a gap of 19 bases between them. Sequencing was carried out using peripheral blood. The rearranged segments are TRBV11-2 and TRBJ2-7; no D gene can be assigned with confidence. The receptor was derived from a woman aged 25 to 39 with acute or convalescent COVID-19. The CDR3: CASTPAIDISSYEQYF. Here is the DNA: TGTGCCAGCACACCGGCCATTGACATTTCCTCCTACGAGCAGTACTTC.